The rows below give T cell receptor beta chains drawn from one sample of a study of shared clonotypes between healthy human individuals. Libraries were prepared by immunoSEQ multiplex PCR; TCRdb keeps only in-frame clonotypes and omits some of them. The sample lists fewer than 500,000 clones, around 79% seen once, with 9.5% to 15% in the top ten. Sequenced: PBMCs. Receptors were obtained from a woman between 35 and 50 years old in good health. Some clones in this sample may be carry-over from other donors' samples. Each CDR3 is given with its conserved first and last residue. A D gene is named only where the DNA matches it firmly. Clone size appears in some rows only: once, few, many, or a class for an expanded clone.

D: NA
size: NA
V: TRBV9
J: TRBJ2-5
CDR3: CASSKGRETQYF
DNA: TGTGCCAGCAGCAAGGGGAGAGAGACCCAGTACTTC

D: NA
size: NA
V: TRBV9
J: TRBJ2-1
CDR3: CASSVADLGYNEQFF
DNA: TGTGCCAGCAGCGTAGCGGATTTGGGCTACAATGAGCAGTTCTTC

D: NA
size: few
V: TRBV7-2
J: TRBJ2-1
CDR3: CASSLAADNEQFF
DNA: TGTGCCAGCAGCTTAGCGGCAGACAATGAGCAGTTCTTC

D: TRBD1
size: NA
V: TRBV7-6
J: TRBJ2-7
CDR3: CASSPRQGSYEQYF
DNA: TGTGCCAGCAGCCCAAGACAGGGGAGCTACGAGCAGTACTTC

D: NA
size: NA
V: TRBV25-1
J: TRBJ2-4
CDR3: CASLDMGNIQYF
DNA: TGTGCCAGCCTGGATATGGGGAACATTCAGTACTTC

D: TRBD1
size: NA
V: TRBV19
J: TRBJ2-2
CDR3: CASSLGTGGELFF
DNA: TGTGCCAGTAGTCTTGGGACAGGCGGGGAGCTGTTTTTT

D: NA
size: NA
V: TRBV10-3
J: TRBJ1-2
CDR3: CAISEGMDFSYGYTF
DNA: TGTGCCATCAGTGAGGGCATGGACTTTTCATATGGCTACACCTTC

D: TRBD2
size: NA
V: TRBV18
J: TRBJ2-1
CDR3: CASSPGLDQEQFF
DNA: TGTGCCAGCTCACCAGGACTAGATCAGGAGCAGTTCTTC

D: NA
size: NA
V: TRBV6-4
J: TRBJ1-4
CDR3: CASSDEGESSNEKLFF
DNA: TGTGCCAGCAGTGACGAGGGGGAAAGCTCTAATGAAAAACTGTTTTTT

D: TRBD2
size: NA
V: TRBV19
J: TRBJ2-1
CDR3: CASSMERGSFYNEQFF
DNA: TGTGCCAGTAGTATGGAGCGGGGGAGTTTCTACAATGAGCAGTTCTTC

D: NA
size: NA
V: TRBV28
J: TRBJ1-4
CDR3: CASSRGDSTNEKLFF
DNA: TGTGCCAGCAGCCGGGGTGATTCAACTAATGAAAAACTGTTTTTT

D: NA
size: NA
V: TRBV5-1
J: TRBJ1-1
CDR3: CASSILQGNTEAFF
DNA: TGCGCCAGCAGCATCCTACAGGGGAACACTGAAGCTTTCTTT

D: NA
size: NA
V: TRBV7-2
J: TRBJ2-2
CDR3: CASSLLATGELFF
DNA: TGTGCCAGCAGCTTACTAGCGACCGGGGAGCTGTTTTTT

D: TRBD1
size: NA
V: TRBV7-2
J: TRBJ1-2
CDR3: CASSPGAQGNYGYTF
DNA: TGTGCCAGCAGCCCGGGGGCACAGGGGAACTATGGCTACACCTTC

D: NA
size: NA
V: TRBV7-9
J: TRBJ1-2
CDR3: CASSLGALSHRGYTF
DNA: TGTGCCAGCAGCTTGGGGGCGCTGAGTCACCGTGGCTACACCTTC

D: NA
size: NA
V: TRBV30
J: TRBJ2-7
CDR3: CAWSSQGRWQYF
DNA: TGTGCCTGGAGTAGTCAGGGTCGATGGCAGTACTTC

D: NA
size: NA
V: TRBV2
J: TRBJ1-4
CDR3: CASMRLLLPNEKLFF
DNA: TGTGCCAGCATGAGGCTCCTCCTCCCTAATGAAAAACTGTTTTTT

D: NA
size: NA
V: TRBV4-1
J: TRBJ1-1
CDR3: CASSQERWSTEAFF
DNA: TGCGCCAGCAGCCAAGAACGGTGGAGCACTGAAGCTTTCTTT

D: NA
size: NA
V: TRBV18
J: TRBJ2-6
CDR3: CASSPVAPGVSGANVLTF
DNA: TGTGCCAGCTCACCTGTGGCTCCAGGGGTATCTGGGGCCAACGTCCTGACTTTC

D: TRBD2
size: NA
V: TRBV18
J: TRBJ2-2
CDR3: CASSPPVAGAAGELFF
DNA: TGTGCCAGCTCACCACCGGTGGCGGGAGCTGCCGGGGAGCTGTTTTTT

D: NA
size: NA
V: TRBV18
J: TRBJ1-1
CDR3: CASSPWGSGTGVNTEAFF
DNA: TGTGCCAGCTCACCGTGGGGATCGGGAACGGGGGTGAACACTGAAGCTTTCTTT

D: TRBD1
size: NA
V: TRBV29-1
J: TRBJ1-1
CDR3: CSAGQGIAEAFF
DNA: TGCAGCGCCGGACAGGGAATCGCTGAAGCTTTCTTT

D: NA
size: once
V: TRBV18
J: TRBJ2-2
CDR3: CASSPLADTGELFF
DNA: TGTGCCAGCTCGCCGCTAGCAGACACCGGGGAGCTGTTTTTT

D: TRBD2
size: NA
V: TRBV27
J: TRBJ2-1
CDR3: CASSLSGLVLNEQFF
DNA: TGTGCCAGCAGTTTATCAGGACTAGTCTTAAATGAGCAGTTCTTC

D: TRBD2
size: NA
V: TRBV6-1
J: TRBJ2-3
CDR3: CASSGGSGSSSTDTQYF
DNA: TGTGCCAGCAGTGGTGGTAGCGGGAGTTCCAGCACAGATACGCAGTATTTT

D: TRBD1
size: few
V: TRBV2
J: TRBJ2-7
CDR3: CASTLQGVHSYEQYF
DNA: TGTGCCAGCACCCTACAGGGGGTCCACTCCTACGAGCAGTACTTC

D: NA
size: once
V: TRBV5-1
J: TRBJ2-2
CDR3: CASRSAGTPNTGELFF
DNA: TGCGCCAGCAGAAGTGCCGGGACACCGAACACCGGGGAGCTGTTTTTT

D: TRBD1
size: few
V: TRBV2
J: TRBJ2-7
CDR3: CASSSRQGADEQYF
DNA: TGTGCCAGCAGCTCCCGACAGGGGGCGGATGAGCAGTACTTC

D: NA
size: NA
V: TRBV7-3
J: TRBJ1-1
CDR3: CASSATPGTPAFF
DNA: TGTGCCAGCAGCGCTACACCCGGGACCCCAGCTTTCTTT

D: TRBD2
size: NA
V: TRBV27
J: TRBJ2-5
CDR3: CASSFGGASGLQETQYF
DNA: TGTGCCAGCAGTTTTGGGGGAGCTAGCGGGCTCCAAGAGACCCAGTACTTC

D: TRBD2
size: NA
V: TRBV18
J: TRBJ2-7
CDR3: CASSPGTSGTYEQYF
DNA: TGTGCCAGCTCACCAGGGACTAGCGGAACCTACGAGCAGTACTTC

D: TRBD1
size: few
V: TRBV28
J: TRBJ2-5
CDR3: CASTGPHRGQQETQYF
DNA: TGTGCCAGCACCGGACCCCACAGGGGGCAACAAGAGACCCAGTACTTC

D: TRBD1
size: NA
V: TRBV28
J: TRBJ1-2
CDR3: CASSNTGTGDGYTF
DNA: TGTGCCAGCAGTAACACCGGGACAGGGGATGGCTACACCTTC

D: NA
size: once
V: TRBV10-2
J: TRBJ1-2
CDR3: CASSSRPVPDTSLGGYTF
DNA: TGCGCCAGCAGCTCACGACCCGTACCGGACACCTCCCTAGGGGGCTACACCTTC

D: TRBD1
size: NA
V: TRBV11-3
J: TRBJ2-2
CDR3: CASSRDSNTGELFF
DNA: TGTGCCAGCAGCCGGGACAGCAACACCGGGGAGCTGTTTTTT

D: NA
size: NA
V: TRBV28
J: TRBJ1-1
CDR3: CASSLSAGRTEAFF
DNA: TGTGCCAGCAGTTTATCGGCAGGGAGAACTGAAGCTTTCTTT

D: TRBD1
size: few
V: TRBV11-3
J: TRBJ2-3
CDR3: CASSPRDRDTQYF
DNA: TGTGCCAGCAGCCCCAGGGACAGAGATACGCAGTATTTT

D: NA
size: NA
V: TRBV5-1
J: TRBJ2-5
CDR3: CASSSPGVETQYF
DNA: TGCGCCAGCAGTTCCCCAGGGGTGGAGACCCAGTACTTC

D: TRBD2
size: NA
V: TRBV4-2
J: TRBJ2-7
CDR3: CASSPVTSDYEQYF
DNA: TGTGCCAGCAGCCCGGTGACTAGCGACTACGAGCAGTACTTC

D: TRBD1
size: NA
V: TRBV27
J: TRBJ2-7
CDR3: CASSQRQGAYEQYF
DNA: TGTGCCAGCAGTCAGCGACAGGGGGCCTACGAGCAGTACTTC

D: NA
size: NA
V: TRBV4-2
J: TRBJ2-6
CDR3: CASSQEVRGATGANVLTF
DNA: TGTGCCAGCAGCCAAGAGGTTCGCGGGGCCACTGGGGCCAACGTCCTGACTTTC

D: NA
size: NA
V: TRBV28
J: TRBJ2-1
CDR3: CASTVGRGPYNEQFF
DNA: TGTGCCAGCACTGTCGGGCGGGGCCCCTACAATGAGCAGTTCTTC

D: NA
size: NA
V: TRBV7-9
J: TRBJ2-1
CDR3: CASRSSRGTITYNEQFF
DNA: TGTGCCAGCCGCAGCTCTCGGGGAACTATCACGTACAATGAGCAGTTCTTC

D: NA
size: NA
V: TRBV5-4
J: TRBJ2-1
CDR3: CASSLGRVNEQFF
DNA: TGTGCCAGCAGCTTGGGCAGGGTCAATGAGCAGTTCTTC

D: TRBD1
size: NA
V: TRBV4-1
J: TRBJ1-4
CDR3: CASSQDLSPPIRDRGFEKLFF
DNA: TGCGCCAGCAGCCAAGACTTATCCCCACCTATCCGGGACAGGGGATTTGAAAAACTGTTTTTT

D: NA
size: NA
V: TRBV20-1
J: TRBJ2-1
CDR3: CSALGNEQFF
DNA: TGCAGTGCCCTTGGTAATGAGCAGTTCTTC

D: TRBD1
size: NA
V: TRBV2
J: TRBJ1-2
CDR3: CATTPGQGLLDGYTF
DNA: TGTGCCACCACTCCGGGACAGGGTTTGTTGGATGGCTACACCTTC

D: NA
size: NA
V: TRBV5-1
J: TRBJ2-1
CDR3: CASSFSGALQTDPFF
DNA: TGCGCCAGCAGCTTTAGTGGCGCACTACAAACAGACCCGTTCTTC

D: NA
size: NA
V: TRBV19
J: TRBJ2-3
CDR3: CASSLRGGLVTNTQYF
DNA: TGTGCCAGTAGTCTCCGAGGGGGGCTAGTAACAAATACGCAGTATTTT

D: TRBD2
size: NA
V: TRBV4-1
J: TRBJ2-1
CDR3: CASSQEVTSGSNEQFF
DNA: TGCGCCAGCAGCCAAGAGGTAACTAGCGGGAGCAATGAGCAGTTCTTC

D: NA
size: NA
V: TRBV9
J: TRBJ2-7
CDR3: CASSVGQLAAQYF
DNA: TGTGCCAGCAGCGTAGGACAACTCGCTGCCCAGTACTTC

D: NA
size: NA
V: TRBV6-5
J: TRBJ1-2
CDR3: CASSYSPGTANYGYTF
DNA: TGTGCCAGCAGTTACAGCCCCGGGACCGCTAACTATGGCTACACCTTC

D: NA
size: few
V: TRBV18
J: TRBJ1-1
CDR3: CASSPWQGHDTEAFF
DNA: TGTGCCAGCTCACCCTGGCAGGGCCACGACACTGAAGCTTTCTTT

D: NA
size: NA
V: TRBV14
J: TRBJ2-7
CDR3: CASSQEEARSYEQYF
DNA: TGTGCCAGCAGCCAAGAGGAGGCCCGCTCCTACGAGCAGTACTTC

D: TRBD1
size: NA
V: TRBV9
J: TRBJ2-3
CDR3: CASSETGWFSDTQYF
DNA: TGTGCCAGCAGCGAGACAGGGTGGTTCTCAGATACGCAGTATTTT

D: NA
size: NA
V: TRBV7-3
J: TRBJ2-5
CDR3: CASSRGGTPGTQYF
DNA: TGTGCCAGCAGCCGGGGCGGGACCCCGGGGACCCAGTACTTC

D: TRBD1
size: NA
V: TRBV28
J: TRBJ1-4
CDR3: CASSLSRGLAEKLFF
DNA: TGTGCCAGCAGTTTATCCAGGGGGCTTGCTGAAAAACTGTTTTTT